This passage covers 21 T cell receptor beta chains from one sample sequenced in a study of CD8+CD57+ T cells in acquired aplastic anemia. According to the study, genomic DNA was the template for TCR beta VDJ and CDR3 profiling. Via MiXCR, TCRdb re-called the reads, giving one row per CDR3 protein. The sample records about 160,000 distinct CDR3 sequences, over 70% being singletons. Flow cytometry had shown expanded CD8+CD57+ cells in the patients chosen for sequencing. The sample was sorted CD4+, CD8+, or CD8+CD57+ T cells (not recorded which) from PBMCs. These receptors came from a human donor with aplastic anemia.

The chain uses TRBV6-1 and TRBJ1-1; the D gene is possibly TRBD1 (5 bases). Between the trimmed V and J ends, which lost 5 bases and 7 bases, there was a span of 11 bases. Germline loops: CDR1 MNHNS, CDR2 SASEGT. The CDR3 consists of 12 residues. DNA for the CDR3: TGTGCCAGCAGTTTCCGGGACGGTGAAGCTTTCTTT. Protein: CASSFRDGEAFF.

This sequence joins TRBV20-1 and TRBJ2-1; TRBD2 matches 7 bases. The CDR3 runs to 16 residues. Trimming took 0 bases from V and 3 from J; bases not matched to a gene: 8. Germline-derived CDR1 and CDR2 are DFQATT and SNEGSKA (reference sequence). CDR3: CSARDLSGTGYNEQFF. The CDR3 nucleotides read TGCAGTGCTAGAGATCTGAGCGGGACCGGCTACAATGAGCAGTTCTTC.

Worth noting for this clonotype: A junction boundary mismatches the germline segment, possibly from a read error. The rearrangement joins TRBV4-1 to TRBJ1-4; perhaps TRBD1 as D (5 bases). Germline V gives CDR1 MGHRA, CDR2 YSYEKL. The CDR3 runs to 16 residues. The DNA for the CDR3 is TGCGCCAGCAGCCAACGGGACTCTTGGGAGAATGAAAAGCTGGTTTTT. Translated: CASSQRDSWENEKLVF.

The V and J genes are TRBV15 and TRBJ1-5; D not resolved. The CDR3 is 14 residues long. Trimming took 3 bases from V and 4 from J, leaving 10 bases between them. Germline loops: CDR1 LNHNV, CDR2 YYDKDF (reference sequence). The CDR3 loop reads CATSSVTENQPQHF. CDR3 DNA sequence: TGTGCCACCAGCAGTGTTACCGAAAATCAGCCCCAGCATTTT.

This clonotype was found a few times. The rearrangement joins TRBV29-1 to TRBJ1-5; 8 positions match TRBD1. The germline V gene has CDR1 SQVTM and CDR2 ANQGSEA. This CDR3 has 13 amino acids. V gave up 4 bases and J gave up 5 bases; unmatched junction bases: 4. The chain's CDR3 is CSVVQGADQPQHF. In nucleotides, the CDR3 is TGCAGCGTTGTGCAGGGGGCGGATCAGCCCCAGCATTTT.

For the CDR3, the DNA is TGTGCCACCAGTGATTTCCCGGGACAGGGCCGCGGCTACACCTTC. Translation: CATSDFPGQGRGYTF. The chain uses TRBV24-1 and TRBJ1-2, with 9 positions matching TRBD1. The CDR3 spans 15 residues. CDR1 is KGHDR and CDR2 is SFDVKD in the germline V gene. V shed 1 base and J 8 bases; nucleotides not matched to a gene: 7.

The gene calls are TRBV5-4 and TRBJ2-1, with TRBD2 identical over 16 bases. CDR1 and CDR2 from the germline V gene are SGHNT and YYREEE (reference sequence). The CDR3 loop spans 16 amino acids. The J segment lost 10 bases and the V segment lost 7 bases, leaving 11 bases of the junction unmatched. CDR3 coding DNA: TGTGCCAGCGGATCAGGGACTAGCGGGGGGGCGGGGGAGCAGTTCTTC. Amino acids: CASGSGTSGGAGEQFF.

In DNA, the CDR3 is TGCAGTGCTACGACAGGTGCGTTTTCACCCCTCCACTTT. It specifies CSATTGAFSPLHF. The V gene is TRBV20-1, the J gene TRBJ1-6; maybe TRBD1 (6 bases). The CDR3 consists of 13 residues. Trimming took 4 bases from V and 9 from J, leaving 13 bases between them. Germline V CDR1 and CDR2: DFQATT, SNEGSKA (reference sequence).

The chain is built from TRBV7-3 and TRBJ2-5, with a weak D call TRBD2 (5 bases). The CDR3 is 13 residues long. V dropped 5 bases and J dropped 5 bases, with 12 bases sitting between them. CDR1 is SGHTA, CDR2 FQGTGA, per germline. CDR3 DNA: TGTGCCAGCAGCAAAGGTAGAGGGGAGACCCAGTACTTC. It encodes CASSKGRGETQYF.

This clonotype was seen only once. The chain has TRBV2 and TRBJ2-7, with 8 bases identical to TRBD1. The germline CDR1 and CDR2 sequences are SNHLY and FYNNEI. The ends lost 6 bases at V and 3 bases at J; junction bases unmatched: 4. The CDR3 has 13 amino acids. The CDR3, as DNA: TGTGCCAGCAGGGACAGGGCAAGCTACGAGCAGTACTTC. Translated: CASRDRASYEQYF.

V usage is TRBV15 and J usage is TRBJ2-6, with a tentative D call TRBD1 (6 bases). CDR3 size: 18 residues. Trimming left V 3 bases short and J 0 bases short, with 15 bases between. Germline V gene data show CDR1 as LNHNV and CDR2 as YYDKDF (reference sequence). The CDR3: CATSRGQGKSSGANVLTF. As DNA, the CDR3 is TGTGCCACCAGCAGGGGGCAGGGGAAAAGCTCTGGGGCCAACGTCCTGACTTTC.

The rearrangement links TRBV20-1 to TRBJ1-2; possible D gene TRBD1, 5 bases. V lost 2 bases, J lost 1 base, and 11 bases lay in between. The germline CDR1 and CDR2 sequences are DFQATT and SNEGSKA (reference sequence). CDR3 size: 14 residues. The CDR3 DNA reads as TGCAGTGCTAGATCAGCAGGGCTTAACTATGGCTACACCTTC. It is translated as CSARSAGLNYGYTF.

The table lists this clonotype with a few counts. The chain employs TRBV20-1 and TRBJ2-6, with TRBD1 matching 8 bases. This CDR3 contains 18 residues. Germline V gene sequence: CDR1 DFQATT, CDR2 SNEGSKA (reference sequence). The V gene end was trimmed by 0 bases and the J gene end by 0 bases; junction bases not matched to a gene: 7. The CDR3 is CSARDMGQVLSGANVLTF. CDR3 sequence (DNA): TGCAGTGCTAGAGATATGGGACAGGTGCTCTCTGGGGCCAACGTCCTGACTTTC.

This CDR3 reads CASSQLARDSPLHF. CDR3 DNA sequence: TGTGCCAGCAGCCAACTTGCGAGGGACTCACCCCTCCACTTT. The chain employs TRBV7-9 and TRBJ1-6, with D possibly matching TRBD1 (5 bases). Germline V gives CDR1 SEHNR, CDR2 FQNEAQ (reference sequence). Trimming pared 5 bases from V and 10 bases from J, leaving 15 bases between. This CDR3 spans 14 amino acids. Full variable domain (missing parts from reference TRBV7-9 and TRBJ1-6): DTGVSQNPRHKITKRGQNVTFRCDPISEHNRLYWYRQTLGQGPEFLTYFQNEAQLEKSRLLSDRFSAERPKGSFSTLEIQRTEQGDSAMYLCASSQLARDSPLHFGNGTRLTVT.

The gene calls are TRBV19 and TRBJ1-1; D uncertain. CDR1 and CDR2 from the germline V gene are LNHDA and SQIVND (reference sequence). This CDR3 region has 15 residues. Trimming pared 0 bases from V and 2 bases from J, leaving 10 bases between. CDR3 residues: CASSIETGFNTEAFF. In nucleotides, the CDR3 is TGTGCCAGTAGTATAGAAACGGGATTCAACACTGAAGCTTTCTTT.

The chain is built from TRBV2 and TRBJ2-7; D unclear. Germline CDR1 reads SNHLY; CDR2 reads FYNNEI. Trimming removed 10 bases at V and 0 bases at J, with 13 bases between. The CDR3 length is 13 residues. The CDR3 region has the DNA TGTGCCACCACGAGAGCAGACTCCTACGAGCAGTACTTC. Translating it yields CATTRADSYEQYF.

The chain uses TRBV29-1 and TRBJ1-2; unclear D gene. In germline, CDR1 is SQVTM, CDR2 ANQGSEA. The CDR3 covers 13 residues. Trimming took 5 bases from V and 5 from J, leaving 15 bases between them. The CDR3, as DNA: TGCAGCGTTAGGAGTAATACGGAATATGGCTACACCTTC. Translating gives CSVRSNTEYGYTF.

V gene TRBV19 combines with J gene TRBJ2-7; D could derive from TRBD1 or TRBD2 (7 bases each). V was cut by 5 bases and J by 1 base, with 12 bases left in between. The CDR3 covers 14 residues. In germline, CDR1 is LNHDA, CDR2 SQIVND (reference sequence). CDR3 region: CASSHRGGSYEQYF. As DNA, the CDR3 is TGTGCCAGTAGTCACAGGGGAGGGTCCTACGAGCAGTACTTC.

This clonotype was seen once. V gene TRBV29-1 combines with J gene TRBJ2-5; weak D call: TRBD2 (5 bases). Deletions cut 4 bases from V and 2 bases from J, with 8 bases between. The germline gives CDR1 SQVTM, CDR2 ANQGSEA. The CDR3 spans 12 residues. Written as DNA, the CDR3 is TGCAGCGTTGGGAGGAGGCAAGAGACCCAGTACTTC. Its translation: CSVGRRQETQYF.

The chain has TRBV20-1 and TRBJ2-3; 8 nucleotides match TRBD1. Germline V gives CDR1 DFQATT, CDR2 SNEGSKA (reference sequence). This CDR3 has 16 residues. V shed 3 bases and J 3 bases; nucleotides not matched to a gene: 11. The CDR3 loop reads CSASHLDRGFTDTQYF. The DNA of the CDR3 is TGCAGTGCTAGTCACCTAGACAGGGGTTTTACAGATACGCAGTATTTT.

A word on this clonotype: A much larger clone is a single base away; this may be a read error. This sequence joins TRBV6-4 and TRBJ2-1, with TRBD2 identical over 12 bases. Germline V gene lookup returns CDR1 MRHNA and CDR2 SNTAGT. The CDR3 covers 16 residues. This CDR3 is CGSSDASGGASNEQFF. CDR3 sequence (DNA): TGTGGCAGCAGTGACGCTAGCGGGGGGGCCAGCAATGAGCAGTTCTTC.